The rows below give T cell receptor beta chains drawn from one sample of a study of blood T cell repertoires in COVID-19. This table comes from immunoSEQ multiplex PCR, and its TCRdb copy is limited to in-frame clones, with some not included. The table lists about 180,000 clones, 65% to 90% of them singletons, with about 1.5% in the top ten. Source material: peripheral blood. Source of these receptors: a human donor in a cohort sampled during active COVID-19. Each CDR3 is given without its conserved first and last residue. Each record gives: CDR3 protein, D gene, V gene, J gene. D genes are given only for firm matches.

ASSLADGAQH	.	TRBV7-8	TRBJ1-5
ASSYERANSPLH	.	TRBV6-5	TRBJ1-6
ASSVGVGGNPYNEQF	.	TRBV9	TRBJ2-1
ASSLVASGGAETQY	TRBD2	TRBV7-2	TRBJ2-5
ASSARQDTEAF	.	TRBV9	TRBJ1-1
ASSKYRGHGYT	TRBD1	TRBV9	TRBJ1-2
ASSVASGGPGSYNEQF	TRBD2	TRBV9	TRBJ2-1
ASSLAGHSQGVGETQY	TRBD1	TRBV7-2	TRBJ2-5
ASSLQGTNEKLF	.	TRBV3-1/TRBV3-2	TRBJ1-4
ATSDGQASSYNEQF	TRBD1	TRBV24-1	TRBJ2-1
ASSSGTGNEQY	TRBD1	TRBV7-6	TRBJ2-7
ASSIRGFQPQH	TRBD1	TRBV19	TRBJ1-5
ASKEQAGGTYEQY	TRBD1	TRBV19	TRBJ2-7
ASSLGLAGNNEQF	TRBD2	TRBV11-3	TRBJ2-1
ASSVDRNQPQH	TRBD1	TRBV18	TRBJ1-5
ASSSQYRGGNEKLF	TRBD1	TRBV6-5	TRBJ1-4
ASSFNDAGQGLLYEQY	TRBD1	TRBV7-9	TRBJ2-7
ASSQDSTGGEGAEQF	.	TRBV4-3	TRBJ2-1
ASSLGITGPEGYT	.	TRBV5-1	TRBJ1-2
ASSQVGRGALPMNTEAF	.	TRBV23-1	TRBJ1-1
ASSLDRLAGRTDTQY	TRBD2	TRBV7-2	TRBJ2-3
ASSLAESTTYGYT	.	TRBV7-6	TRBJ1-2
SVFGGDCAQPQH	.	TRBV29-1	TRBJ1-5
ASSESVGAYEQY	.	TRBV10-2	TRBJ2-7